This T cell receptor (beta chain) is drawn from a study of blood T cell repertoires in COVID-19 (dated by TCRdb to 2018 to 2020). Study-level background: Collaborator samples came from the United States, Italy and Spain and covered acute and convalescent phases of COVID-19. A freely available public database, intended as a resource for researchers studying the immune response to SARS-CoV-2, is where the repertoires were released. Where HLA class I and class II types were available, the types were taken from metadata supplied by the sample provider, not from assay-based typing. The samples were drawn from two sources: the first 160 participants of the ongoing ImmuneRACE study, and 1,254 subjects contributed by 6 global collaborators. The material from the prospective study consisted of cDNA or gDNA derived from T cells, B-cell-depleted T cells, or PBMCs. Sample metadata almost always included a de-identified subject ID, COVID-19 status, age in years and sex. Subjects who had been exposed to COVID-19, were actively infected with it, or had recovered from it provided the deeply sampled blood TCRbeta repertoires that made up the dataset.

Participants in the prospective study were aged 18 to 89 years, lived in 20 to 30 United States geographic areas, and enrolled through a virtual design. In the prospective study, participants were assigned to cohorts based on the clinical history participants reported in a screening survey and a study questionnaire. A participant counted as exposed if, within 2 weeks of entering the study, that participant had been in contact with someone who had a PCR-confirmed or clinician-diagnosed COVID-19 case. Each participant in the prospective study had whole blood, serum and a nasopharyngeal or oropharyngeal swab collected by mobile phlebotomists. Prospective study participants could optionally give additional blood draws and questionnaires over a roughly 2-month period. Blood samples from the prospective study were shipped frozen or at room temperature prior to DNA extraction. Trimming takes 0 bases from V and 6 bases from J, and the germline ends sit 11 bases apart. CDR1 and CDR2 are drawn from the germline V gene: MGHRA, YSYEKL. The CDR3 contains 14 residues, cysteine and phenylalanine counted. The DNA shown is the 42-base CDR3, in frame from base 1.

For this clone: This receptor's antigen is unknown. Base qualities were left out, and no much larger clone turns up one base away.

TCRbeta CDR3 regions were amplified from genomic DNA using the immunoSEQ Assay, a bias-controlled multiplex PCR. The authors' analysis ran thus. Within the assay, amplification of reference gene primers was used to estimate how many nucleated cells each sample contained. Sequence reads were collapsed and filtered to measure the absolute abundance of every unique TCRbeta CDR3 rearrangement. Productive Simpson clonality was computed per sample as the square root of Simpson's diversity index over productive rearrangements. TCRdb provides this immuneACCESS table in a form limited to in-frame rearrangements. Some clones are lacking; in checked studies, under half of them reflect an unresolved V gene, and why the rest are absent is not known. The DNA was the basis for D and trimming; V, J and clone size are from that table. Present in this sample are 60,000 or so clones, roughly 70% of which were seen just once. Together, the top ten hold about half of the sample.

Summary of the overall study and its limitations: The quantity of clinical and demographic metadata differed by source and by participant and was supplied without curation.

This TCR derives from a woman aged 55 to 70 who had been exposed to COVID-19. The sequence links TRBV4-1 to TRBJ1-2; a tentative D match to TRBD1 spans 6 bases. Sample: PBMCs or T cells enriched from blood (not recorded which). For the CDR3, the sequence is CASSQDDRTHGYTF. The bases are TGCGCCAGCAGCCAAGATGACAGGACCCATGGCTACACCTTC.